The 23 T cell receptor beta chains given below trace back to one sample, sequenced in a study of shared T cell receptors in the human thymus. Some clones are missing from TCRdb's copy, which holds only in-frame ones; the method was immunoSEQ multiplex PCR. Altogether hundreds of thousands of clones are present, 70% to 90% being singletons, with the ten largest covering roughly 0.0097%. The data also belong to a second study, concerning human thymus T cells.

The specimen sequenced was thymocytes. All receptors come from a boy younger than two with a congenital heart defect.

The CDR3 coding sequence is TGCAGCGCCTCCTTCGGGTTAGCGGGAATGGAAGATACGCAGTATTTT. Translation gives CSASFGLAGMEDTQYF. The V call is TRBV29-1, the J call TRBJ2-3; 8 nucleotides line up with TRBD2. J was trimmed by 5 bases and V by 7 bases; bases with no gene match: 17. Germline CDR1 and CDR2: SQVTM and ANQGSEA. The CDR3 sequence is 16 residues long.

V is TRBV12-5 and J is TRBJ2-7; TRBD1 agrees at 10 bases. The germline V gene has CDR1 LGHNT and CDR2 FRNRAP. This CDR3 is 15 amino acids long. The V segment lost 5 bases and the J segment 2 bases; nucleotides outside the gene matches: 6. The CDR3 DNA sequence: TGTGCTAGTGGTGCCCGGGGACAGGGGACCTACGAGCAGTACTTC. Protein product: CASGARGQGTYEQYF.

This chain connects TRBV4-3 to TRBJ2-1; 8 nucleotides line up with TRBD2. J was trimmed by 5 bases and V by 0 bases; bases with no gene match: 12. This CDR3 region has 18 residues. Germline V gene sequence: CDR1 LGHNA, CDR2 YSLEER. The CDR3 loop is CASSQELTGGPLNNEQFF. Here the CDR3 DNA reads TGCGCCAGCAGCCAAGAACTGACGGGAGGGCCTTTGAACAATGAGCAGTTCTTC.

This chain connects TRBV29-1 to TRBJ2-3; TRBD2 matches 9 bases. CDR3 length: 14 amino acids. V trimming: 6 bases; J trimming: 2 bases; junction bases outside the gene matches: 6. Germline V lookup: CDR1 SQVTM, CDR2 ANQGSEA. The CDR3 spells CSVIPSGITDTQYF. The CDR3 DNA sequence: TGCAGCGTAATTCCTAGCGGGATCACAGATACGCAGTATTTT.

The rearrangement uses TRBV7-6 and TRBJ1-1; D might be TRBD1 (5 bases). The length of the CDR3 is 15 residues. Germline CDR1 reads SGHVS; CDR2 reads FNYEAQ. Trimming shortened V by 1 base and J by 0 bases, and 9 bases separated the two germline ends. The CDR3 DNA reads TGTGCCAGCAGCTTAGGGGGGGGGTTGAACACTGAAGCTTTCTTT. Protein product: CASSLGGGLNTEAFF.

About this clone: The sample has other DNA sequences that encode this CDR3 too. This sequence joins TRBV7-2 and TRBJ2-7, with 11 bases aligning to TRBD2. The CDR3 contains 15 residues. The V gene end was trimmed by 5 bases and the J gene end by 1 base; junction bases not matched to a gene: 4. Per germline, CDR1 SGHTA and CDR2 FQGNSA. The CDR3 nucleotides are TGTGCCAGCAGCCTCGGGACTAGCGGTTCCTACGAGCAGTACTTC. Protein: CASSLGTSGSYEQYF.

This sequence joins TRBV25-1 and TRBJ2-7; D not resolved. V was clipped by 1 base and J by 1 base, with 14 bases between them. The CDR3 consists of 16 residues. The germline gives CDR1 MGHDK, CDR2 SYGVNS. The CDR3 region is CASSESRGKYSYEQYF. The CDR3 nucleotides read TGTGCCAGCAGTGAATCCCGAGGAAAGTATTCCTACGAGCAGTACTTC.

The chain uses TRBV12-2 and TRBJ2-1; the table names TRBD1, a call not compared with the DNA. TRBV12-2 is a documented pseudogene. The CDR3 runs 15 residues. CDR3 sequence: CASRLVGTVLNEQFF. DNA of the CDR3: TGTGCAAGTCGCTTAGTAGGGACAGTTCTTAATGAGCAGTTCTTC.

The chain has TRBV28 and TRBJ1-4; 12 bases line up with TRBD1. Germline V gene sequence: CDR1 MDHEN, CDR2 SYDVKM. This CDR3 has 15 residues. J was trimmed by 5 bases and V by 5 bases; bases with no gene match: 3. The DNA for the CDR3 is TGTGCCAGCAGTCGGGACAGGGGGCGGAATGAAAAACTGTTTTTT. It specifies CASSRDRGRNEKLFF.

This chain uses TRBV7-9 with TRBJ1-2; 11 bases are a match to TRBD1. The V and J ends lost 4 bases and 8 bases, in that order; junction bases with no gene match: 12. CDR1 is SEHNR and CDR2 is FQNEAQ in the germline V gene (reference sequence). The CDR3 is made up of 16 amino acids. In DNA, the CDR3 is TGTGCCAGCAGCTATGACCCGGGACAGGGGGTTAAAGGCTACACCTTC. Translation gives CASSYDPGQGVKGYTF.

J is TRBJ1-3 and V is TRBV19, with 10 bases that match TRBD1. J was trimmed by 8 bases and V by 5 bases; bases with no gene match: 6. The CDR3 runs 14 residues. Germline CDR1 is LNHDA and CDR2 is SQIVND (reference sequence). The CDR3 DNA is TGTGCCAGTAGTGCCCGGACAGGGGGGTACACCATATATTTT. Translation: CASSARTGGYTIYF. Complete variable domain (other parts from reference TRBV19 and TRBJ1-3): DGGITQSPKYLFRKEGQNVTLSCEQNLNHDAMYWYRQDPGQGLRLIYYSQIVNDFQKGDIAEGYSVSREKKESFPLTVTSAQKNPTAFYLCASSARTGGYTIYFGEGSWLTVV.

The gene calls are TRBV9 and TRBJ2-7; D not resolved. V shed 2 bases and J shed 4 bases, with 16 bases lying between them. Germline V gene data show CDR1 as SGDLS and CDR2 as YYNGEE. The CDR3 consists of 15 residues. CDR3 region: CASSVGRPLEYEQYF. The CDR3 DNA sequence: TGTGCCAGCAGCGTGGGCAGGCCTTTAGAATACGAGCAGTACTTC. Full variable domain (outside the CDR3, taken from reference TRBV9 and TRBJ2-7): DSGVTQTPKHLITATGQRVTLRCSPRSGDLSVYWYQQSLDQGLQFLIQYYNGEERAKGNILERFSAQQFPDLHSELNLSSLELGDSALYFCASSVGRPLEYEQYFGPGTRLTVT.

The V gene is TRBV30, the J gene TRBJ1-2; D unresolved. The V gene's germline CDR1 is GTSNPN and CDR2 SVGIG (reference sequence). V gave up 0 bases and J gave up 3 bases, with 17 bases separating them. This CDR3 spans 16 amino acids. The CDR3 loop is CAWSVHRRDRDYGYTF. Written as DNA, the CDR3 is TGTGCCTGGAGTGTACATAGGCGGGATCGGGACTATGGCTACACCTTC.

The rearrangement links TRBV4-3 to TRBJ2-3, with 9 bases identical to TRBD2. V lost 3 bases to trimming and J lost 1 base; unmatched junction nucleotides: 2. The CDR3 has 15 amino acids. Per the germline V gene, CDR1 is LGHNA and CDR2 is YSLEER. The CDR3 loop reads CASSHGLARTDTQYF. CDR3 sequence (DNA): TGCGCCAGCAGCCACGGACTAGCGCGCACAGATACGCAGTATTTT.

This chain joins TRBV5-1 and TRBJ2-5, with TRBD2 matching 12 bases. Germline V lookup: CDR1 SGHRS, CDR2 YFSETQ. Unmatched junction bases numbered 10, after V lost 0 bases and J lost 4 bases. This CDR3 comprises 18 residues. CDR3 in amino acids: CASSLAGSSGRAPETQYF. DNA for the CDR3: TGCGCCAGCAGCTTGGCCGGTTCTAGCGGGAGGGCCCCAGAGACCCAGTACTTC.

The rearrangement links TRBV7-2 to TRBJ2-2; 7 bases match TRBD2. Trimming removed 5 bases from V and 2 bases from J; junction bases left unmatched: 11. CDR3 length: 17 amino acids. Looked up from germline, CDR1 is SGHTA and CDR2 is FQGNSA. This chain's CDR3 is CASSPDLSGPNTGELFF. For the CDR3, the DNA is TGTGCCAGCAGCCCCGACCTTAGCGGGCCAAACACCGGGGAGCTGTTTTTT.

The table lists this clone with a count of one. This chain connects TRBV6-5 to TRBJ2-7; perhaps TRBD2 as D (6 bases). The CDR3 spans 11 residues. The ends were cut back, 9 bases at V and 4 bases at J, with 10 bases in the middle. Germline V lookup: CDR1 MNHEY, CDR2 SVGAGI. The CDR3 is CASTGVYEQYF. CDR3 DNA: TGTGCCAGTACGGGGGTTTACGAGCAGTACTTC.

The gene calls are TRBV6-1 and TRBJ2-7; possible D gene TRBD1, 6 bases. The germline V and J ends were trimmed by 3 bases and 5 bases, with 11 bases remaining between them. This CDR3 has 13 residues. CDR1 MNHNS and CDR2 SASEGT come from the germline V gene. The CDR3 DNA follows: TGTGCCAGCAGTGACACAGGGAACCACGAGCAGTACTTC. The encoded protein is CASSDTGNHEQYF.

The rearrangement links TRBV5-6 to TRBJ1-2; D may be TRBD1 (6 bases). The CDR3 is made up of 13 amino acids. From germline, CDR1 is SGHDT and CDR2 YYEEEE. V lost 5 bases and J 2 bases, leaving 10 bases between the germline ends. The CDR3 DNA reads TGTGCCAGCAGACCGAGGGGGAACTATGGCTACACCTTC. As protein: CASRPRGNYGYTF.

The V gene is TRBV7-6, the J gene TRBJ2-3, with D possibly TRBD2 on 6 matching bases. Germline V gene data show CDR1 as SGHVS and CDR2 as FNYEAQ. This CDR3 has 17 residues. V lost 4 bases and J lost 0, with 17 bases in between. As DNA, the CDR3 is TGTGCCAGCAGCTCAGTTTGGCGGGGACCTAGCACAGATACGCAGTATTTT. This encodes CASSSVWRGPSTDTQYF. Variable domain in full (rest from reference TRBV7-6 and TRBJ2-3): GAGVSQSPRYKVTKRGQDVALRCDPISGHVSLYWYRQALGQGPEFLTYFNYEAQQDKSGLPNDRFSAERPEGSISTLTIQRTEQRDSAMYRCASSSVWRGPSTDTQYFGPGTRLTVL.

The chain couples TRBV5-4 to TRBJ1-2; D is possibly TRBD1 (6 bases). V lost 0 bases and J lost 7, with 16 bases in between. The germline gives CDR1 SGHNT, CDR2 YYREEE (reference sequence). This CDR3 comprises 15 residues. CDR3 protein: CASSLVVRDISGYTF. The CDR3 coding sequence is TGTGCCAGCAGCTTGGTGGTCAGGGACATCTCTGGCTACACCTTC.

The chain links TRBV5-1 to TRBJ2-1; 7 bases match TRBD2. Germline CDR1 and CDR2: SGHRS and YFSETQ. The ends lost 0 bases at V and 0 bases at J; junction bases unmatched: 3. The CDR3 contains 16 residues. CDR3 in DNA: TGCGCCAGCAGCTTGGCGCGGGAGCGCTCCTACAATGAGCAGTTCTTC. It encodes CASSLARERSYNEQFF.

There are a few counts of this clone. The DNA of the CDR3 is TGCGCCAGCAGCCTTAAAGCGGGAACCGCCGACAATGAGCAGTTCTTC. It specifies CASSLKAGTADNEQFF. This chain uses TRBV5-1 with TRBJ2-1; TRBD2 matches at 7 bases. The J segment lost 5 bases and the V segment lost 4 bases, leaving 12 bases of the junction unmatched. The CDR3 has 16 residues. Germline V gene lookup returns CDR1 SGHRS and CDR2 YFSETQ.